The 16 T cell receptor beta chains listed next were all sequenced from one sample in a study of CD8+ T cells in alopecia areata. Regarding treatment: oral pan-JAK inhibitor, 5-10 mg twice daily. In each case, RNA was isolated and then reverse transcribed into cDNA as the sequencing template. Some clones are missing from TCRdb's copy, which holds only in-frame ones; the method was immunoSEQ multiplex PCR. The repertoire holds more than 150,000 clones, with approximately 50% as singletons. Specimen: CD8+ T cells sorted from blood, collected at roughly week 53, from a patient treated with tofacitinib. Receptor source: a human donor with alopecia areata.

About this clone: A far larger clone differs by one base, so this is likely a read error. This CDR3 is CASSSGQTYEQYF. The CDR3 bases are TGTGCCAGCAGCTCGGGACAGACCTACGAGCAGTACTTC. The V gene is TRBV5-6, the J gene TRBJ2-7, with TRBD1 identical over 7 bases. The trim removed 3 bases at V and 2 bases at J, leaving 2 bases unmatched. Germline CDR1 and CDR2: SGHDT and YYEEEE. The length of the CDR3 is 13 residues. The full variable domain, in which reference TRBV5-6 and TRBJ2-7 provide the parts outside the CDR3, is DAGVTQSPTHLIKTRGQQVTLRCSPKSGHDTVSWYQQALGQGPQFIFQYYEEEERQRGNFPDRFSGHQFPNYSSELNVNALLLGDSALYLCASSSGQTYEQYFGPGTRLTVT.

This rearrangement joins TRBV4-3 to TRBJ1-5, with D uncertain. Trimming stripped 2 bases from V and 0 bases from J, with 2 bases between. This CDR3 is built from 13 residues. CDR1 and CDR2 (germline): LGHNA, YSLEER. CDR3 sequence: CASSQYSNQPQHF. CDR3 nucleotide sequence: TGCGCCAGCAGCCAATATAGCAATCAGCCCCAGCATTTT.

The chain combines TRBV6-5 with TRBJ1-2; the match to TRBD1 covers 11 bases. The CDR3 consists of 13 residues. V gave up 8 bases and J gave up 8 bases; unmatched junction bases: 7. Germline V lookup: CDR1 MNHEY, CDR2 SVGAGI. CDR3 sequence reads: CASRTGGARGYTF. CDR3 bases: TGTGCCAGCCGGACAGGGGGCGCGAGGGGCTACACCTTC.

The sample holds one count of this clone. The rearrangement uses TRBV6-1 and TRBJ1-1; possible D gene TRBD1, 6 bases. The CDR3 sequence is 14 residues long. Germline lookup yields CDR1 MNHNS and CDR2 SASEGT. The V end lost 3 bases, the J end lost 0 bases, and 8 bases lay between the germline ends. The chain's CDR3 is CASSDDRLNTEAFF. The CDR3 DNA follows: TGTGCCAGCAGTGATGACAGGCTGAACACTGAAGCTTTCTTT.

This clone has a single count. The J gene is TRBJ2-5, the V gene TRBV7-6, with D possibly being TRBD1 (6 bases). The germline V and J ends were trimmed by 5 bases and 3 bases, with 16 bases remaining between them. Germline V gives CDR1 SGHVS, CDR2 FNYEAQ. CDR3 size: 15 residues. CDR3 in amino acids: CASSVARGLKETQYF. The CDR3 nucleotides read TGTGCCAGCAGCGTCGCCAGGGGCCTTAAAGAGACCCAGTACTTC.

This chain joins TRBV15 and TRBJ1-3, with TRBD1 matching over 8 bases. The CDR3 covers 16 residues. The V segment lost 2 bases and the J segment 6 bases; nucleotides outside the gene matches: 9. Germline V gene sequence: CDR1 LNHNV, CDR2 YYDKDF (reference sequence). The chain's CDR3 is CATSRHGTGLENTIYF. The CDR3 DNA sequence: TGTGCCACCAGCAGACACGGGACAGGCCTGGAAAACACCATATATTTT.

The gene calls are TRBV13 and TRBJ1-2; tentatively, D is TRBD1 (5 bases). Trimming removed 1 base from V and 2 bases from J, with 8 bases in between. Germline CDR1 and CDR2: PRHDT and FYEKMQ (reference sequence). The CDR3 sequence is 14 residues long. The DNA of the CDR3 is TGTGCCAGCAGCTTAGCGGGGGGGAACTATGGCTACACCTTC. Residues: CASSLAGGNYGYTF.

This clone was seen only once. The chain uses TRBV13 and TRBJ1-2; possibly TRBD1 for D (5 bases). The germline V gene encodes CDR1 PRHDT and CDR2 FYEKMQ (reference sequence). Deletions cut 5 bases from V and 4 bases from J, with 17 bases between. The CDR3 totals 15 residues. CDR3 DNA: TGTGCCAGCAGCCCTGGACATGGATCTGGCTATGGCTACACCTTC. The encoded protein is CASSPGHGSGYGYTF.

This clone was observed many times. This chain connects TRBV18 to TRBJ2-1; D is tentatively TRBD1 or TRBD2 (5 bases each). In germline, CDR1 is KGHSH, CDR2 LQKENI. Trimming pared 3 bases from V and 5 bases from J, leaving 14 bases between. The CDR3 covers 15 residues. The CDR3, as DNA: TGTGCCAGCTCACCCCGGGACCGATTCCACAATGAGCAGTTCTTC. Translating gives CASSPRDRFHNEQFF.

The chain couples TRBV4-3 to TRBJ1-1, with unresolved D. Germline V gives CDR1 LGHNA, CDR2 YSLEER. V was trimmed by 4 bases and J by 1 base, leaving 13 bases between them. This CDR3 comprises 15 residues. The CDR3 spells CASSPLYRANTEAFF. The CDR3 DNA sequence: TGCGCCAGCAGCCCATTGTACAGAGCGAACACTGAAGCTTTCTTT.

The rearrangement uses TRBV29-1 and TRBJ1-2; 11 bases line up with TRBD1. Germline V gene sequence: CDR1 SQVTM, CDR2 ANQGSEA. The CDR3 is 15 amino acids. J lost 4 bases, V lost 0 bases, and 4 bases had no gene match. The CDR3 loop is CSVEDLDRGLYGYTF. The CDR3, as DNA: TGCAGCGTTGAAGATCTGGACAGGGGGCTCTATGGCTACACCTTC.

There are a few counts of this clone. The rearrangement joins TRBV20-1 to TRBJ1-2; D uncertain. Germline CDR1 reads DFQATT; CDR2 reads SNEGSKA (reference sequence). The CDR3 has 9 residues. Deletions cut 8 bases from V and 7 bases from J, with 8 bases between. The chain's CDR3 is CSPLSGYTF. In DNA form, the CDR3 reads TGCAGTCCCCTTAGTGGCTACACCTTC.

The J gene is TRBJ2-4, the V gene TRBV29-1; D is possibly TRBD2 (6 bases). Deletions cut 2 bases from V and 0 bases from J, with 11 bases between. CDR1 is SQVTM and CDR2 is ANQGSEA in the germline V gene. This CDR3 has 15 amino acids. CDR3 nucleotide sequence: TGCAGCGTTGAAAAAGGAGGGATAGCCAAAAACATTCAGTACTTC. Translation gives CSVEKGGIAKNIQYF.

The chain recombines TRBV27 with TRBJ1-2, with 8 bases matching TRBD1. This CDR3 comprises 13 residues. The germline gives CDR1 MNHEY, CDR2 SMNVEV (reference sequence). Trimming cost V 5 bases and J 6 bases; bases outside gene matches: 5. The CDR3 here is CASSDRQGNGYTF. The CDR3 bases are TGTGCCAGCAGTGACAGACAGGGGAATGGCTACACCTTC.

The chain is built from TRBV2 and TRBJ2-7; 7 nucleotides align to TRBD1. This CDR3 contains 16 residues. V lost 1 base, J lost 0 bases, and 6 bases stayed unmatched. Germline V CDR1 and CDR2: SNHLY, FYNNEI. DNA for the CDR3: TGTGCCAGCAGTGAAGGGGGACAGAAGAGCTCCTACGAGCAGTACTTC. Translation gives CASSEGGQKSSYEQYF.

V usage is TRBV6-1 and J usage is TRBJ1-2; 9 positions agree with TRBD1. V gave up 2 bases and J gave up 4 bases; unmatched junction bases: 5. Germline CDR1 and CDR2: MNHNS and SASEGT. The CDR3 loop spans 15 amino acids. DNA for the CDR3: TGTGCCAGCAGTGAACGGTGGACAGGGGTCTATGGCTACACCTTC. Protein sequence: CASSERWTGVYGYTF.